These 11 T cell receptor beta chains came from one sample sequenced in a study of cytotoxic CD8 clonotypes in ibrutinib-treated CLL. Only in-frame clones appear in the TCRdb table, and some are missing; sequencing was by immunoSEQ multiplex PCR. The sample lists 70,000 to 80,000 clones, approximately 87% occurring once. The sample in question was PBMCs, obtained after 24 months of ibrutinib treatment. The origin of the receptors is a human donor with chronic lymphocytic leukemia.

The chain is built from TRBV18 and TRBJ2-7; 8 bases are a match to TRBD2. J was trimmed by 2 bases and V by 0 bases; bases with no gene match: 6. The germline V gene encodes CDR1 KGHSH and CDR2 LQKENI. CDR3 length: 16 amino acids. CDR3 sequence: CASSPPGLVGTYEQYF. The CDR3 nucleotides read TGTGCCAGCTCACCACCGGGACTAGTTGGGACCTACGAGCAGTACTTC.

This rearrangement joins TRBV6-6 to TRBJ2-1; 7 nucleotides align to TRBD2. This CDR3 spans 12 amino acids. J lost 14 bases, V lost 0 bases, and 4 bases had no gene match. From germline, CDR1 is MNHNY and CDR2 SVGAGI (reference sequence). The CDR3 sequence: CASSYSAGVKFF. The CDR3, as DNA: TGTGCCAGCAGTTACTCGGCGGGAGTAAAGTTCTTC.

This clone is a singleton in its sample. This chain joins TRBV25-1 and TRBJ1-5; a possible D gene is TRBD1 (6 bases). Trimming cost V 2 bases and J 4 bases, with 9 bases left between them. The CDR3 spans 14 residues. Per the germline V gene, CDR1 is MGHDK and CDR2 is SYGVNS. CDR3 amino acids: CASSEPGVNQPQHF. The CDR3, as DNA: TGTGCCAGCAGTGAACCAGGGGTGAATCAGCCCCAGCATTTT. The entire variable domain, with the rest obtained from reference TRBV25-1 and TRBJ1-5, is as follows: EADIYQTPRYLVIGTGKKITLECSQTMGHDKMYWYQQDPGMELHLIHYSYGVNSTEKGDLSSESTVSRIRTEHFPLTLESARPSHTSQYLCASSEPGVNQPQHFGDGTRLSIL.

The rearrangement joins TRBV27 to TRBJ1-2; D is unresolved. CDR1 MNHEY and CDR2 SMNVEV come from the germline V gene (reference sequence). The CDR3 covers 13 residues. V shed 3 bases and J shed 5 bases, with 10 bases lying between them. The CDR3 sequence is CASSLAGFYGYTF. CDR3 in DNA: TGTGCCAGCAGTTTGGCCGGTTTTTATGGCTACACCTTC.

V gene TRBV28 combines with J gene TRBJ2-3, with 7 bases fitting TRBD1. The CDR3 runs to 18 residues. V shed 5 bases, J shed 0 bases, and the junction held 14 bases outside the gene matches. Germline V lookup: CDR1 MDHEN, CDR2 SYDVKM. In DNA, the CDR3 is TGTGCCAGCAGTCGACTACCGGGACAGCAAACTAGCACAGATACGCAGTATTTT. As protein: CASSRLPGQQTSTDTQYF. The variable domain in full, completed from reference TRBV28 and TRBJ2-3, reads DVKVTQSSRYLVKRTGEKVFLECVQDMDHENMFWYRQDPGLGLRLIYFSYDVKMKEKGDIPEGYSVSREKKERFSLILESASTNQTSMYLCASSRLPGQQTSTDTQYFGPGTRLTVL.

J is TRBJ2-1 and V is TRBV11-2; D is unresolved. Looked up from germline, CDR1 is SGHAT and CDR2 is FQNNGV. Deletions cut 1 base from V and 6 bases from J, with 7 bases between. The CDR3 sequence is 13 residues long. The CDR3 DNA follows: TGTGCCAGCAGCTTAGGGGCCCTCAATGAGCAGTTCTTC. Protein product: CASSLGALNEQFF.

This clone has a handful of counts. J is TRBJ2-1 and V is TRBV20-1; D is unresolved. This CDR3 spans 11 amino acids. Looked up from germline, CDR1 is DFQATT and CDR2 is SNEGSKA (reference sequence). V was trimmed by 3 bases and J by 5 bases, leaving 5 bases between them. The CDR3 coding sequence is TGCAGTGCTAGCGAACACAATGAGCAGTTCTTC. Its translation is CSASEHNEQFF.

In the case of this clone: The same CDR3 can be traced to other DNA sequences in this sample. The chain has TRBV20-1 and TRBJ2-7, with D unclear. CDR3 length: 11 amino acids. Trimming took 5 bases from V and 3 from J, leaving 8 bases between them. Looked up from germline, CDR1 is DFQATT and CDR2 is SNEGSKA (reference sequence). CDR3 residues: CSALSLYEQYF. The CDR3 nucleotides read TGCAGTGCTCTCAGTCTCTACGAGCAGTACTTC.

This clone was recorded a few times. The chain employs TRBV13 and TRBJ2-3, with 8 bases identical to TRBD2. CDR1 is PRHDT and CDR2 is FYEKMQ in the germline V gene (reference sequence). CDR3 length equals 13 residues. Trimming removed 5 bases from V and 8 bases from J; junction bases left unmatched: 6. Written as DNA, the CDR3 is TGTGCCAGCAGCGGGGGACTAGTGTCTACGCAGTATTTT. Translation: CASSGGLVSTQYF.

J is TRBJ2-7 and V is TRBV13; D is undetermined. V was clipped by 5 bases and J by 2 bases, with 13 bases between them. The germline V gene encodes CDR1 PRHDT and CDR2 FYEKMQ (reference sequence). This CDR3 comprises 14 residues. CDR3 loop: CASSKNSAAYEQYF. CDR3 DNA sequence: TGTGCCAGCAGCAAGAATTCTGCCGCCTACGAGCAGTACTTC.

In this sample, this clone turned up a few times. This chain joins TRBV4-2 and TRBJ2-7; TRBD2 might be the D (6 bases). CDR3 length: 13 residues. The V gene lost 5 bases and the J gene lost 7 bases, with 15 bases spanning the gap. The germline CDR1 and CDR2 sequences are LGHNA and YNFKEQ. The CDR3 reads CASSLLAREEQYF. CDR3 nucleotides: TGTGCCAGCAGCTTACTGGCGCGGGAAGAGCAGTACTTC.